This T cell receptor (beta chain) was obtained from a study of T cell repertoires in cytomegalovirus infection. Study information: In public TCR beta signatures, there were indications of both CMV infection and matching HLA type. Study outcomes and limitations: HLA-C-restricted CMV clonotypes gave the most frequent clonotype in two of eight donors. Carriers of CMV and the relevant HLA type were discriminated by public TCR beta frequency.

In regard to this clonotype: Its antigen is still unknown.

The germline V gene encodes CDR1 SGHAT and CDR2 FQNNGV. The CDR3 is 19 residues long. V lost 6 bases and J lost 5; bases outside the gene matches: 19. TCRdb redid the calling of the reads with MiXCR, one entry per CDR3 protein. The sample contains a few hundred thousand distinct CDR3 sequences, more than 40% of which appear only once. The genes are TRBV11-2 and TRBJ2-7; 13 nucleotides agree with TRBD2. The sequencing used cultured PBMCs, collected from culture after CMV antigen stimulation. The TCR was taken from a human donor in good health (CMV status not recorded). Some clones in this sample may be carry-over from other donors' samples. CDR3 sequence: CASRGLGTSGIADLDEQYF. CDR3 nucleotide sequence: TGTGCCAGCAGGGGGTTAGGGACTAGCGGGATTGCCGACCTGGACGAGCAGTACTTC. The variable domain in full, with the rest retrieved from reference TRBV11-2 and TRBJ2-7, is EAGVAQSPRYKIIEKRQSVAFWCNPISGHATLYWYQQILGQGPKLLIQFQNNGVVDDSQLPKDRFSAERLKGVDSTLKIQPAKLEDSAVYLCASRGLGTSGIADLDEQYFGPGTRLTVT.